Sequencing of this T cell receptor (beta chain) was carried out in a study of T-cell memory formation after mild COVID-19. V gave up 0 bases and J gave up 5 bases, with 13 bases separating them. The germline V gene has CDR1 LGHNA and CDR2 YSLEER. This CDR3 has 15 amino acids. One entry per CDR3 protein, called by TCRdb with MiXCR from the 5' RACE reads. The repertoire holds roughly 170,000 distinct CDR3 sequences, with about 20% as singletons. The clonotype originates from an adult woman who had mild COVID-19 (a few samples of this study predate the infection). Cell type and time point are not known. The source material was PBMCs or a T cell subset sorted from them (not recorded which). This sequence joins TRBV4-3 and TRBJ2-5; D uncertain. The CDR3 bases are TGCGCCAGCAGCCAAGACACGGTCCACACGGAGACCCAGTACTTC. Encoded protein: CASSQDTVHTETQYF.